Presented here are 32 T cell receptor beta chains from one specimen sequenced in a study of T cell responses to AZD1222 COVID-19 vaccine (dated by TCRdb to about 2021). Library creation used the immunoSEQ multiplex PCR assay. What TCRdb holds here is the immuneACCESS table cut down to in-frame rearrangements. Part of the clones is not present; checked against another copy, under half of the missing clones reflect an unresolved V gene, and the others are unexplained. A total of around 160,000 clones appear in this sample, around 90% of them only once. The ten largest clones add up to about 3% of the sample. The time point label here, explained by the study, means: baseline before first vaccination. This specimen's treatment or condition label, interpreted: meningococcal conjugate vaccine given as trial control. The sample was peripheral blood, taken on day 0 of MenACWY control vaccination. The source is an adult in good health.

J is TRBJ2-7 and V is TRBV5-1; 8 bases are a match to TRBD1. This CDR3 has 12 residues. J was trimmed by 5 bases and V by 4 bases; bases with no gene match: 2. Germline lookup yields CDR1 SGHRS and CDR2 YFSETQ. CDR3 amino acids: CASSQDRDEQYF. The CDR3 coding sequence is TGCGCCAGCAGCCAGGACAGGGACGAGCAGTACTTC.

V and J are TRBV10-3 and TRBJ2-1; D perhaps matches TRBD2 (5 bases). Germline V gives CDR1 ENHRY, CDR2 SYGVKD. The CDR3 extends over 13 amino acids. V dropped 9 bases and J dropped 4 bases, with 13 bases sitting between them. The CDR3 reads CAISHRGYNEQFF. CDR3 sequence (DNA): TGTGCCATATCCCACCGGGGTTACAATGAGCAGTTCTTC.

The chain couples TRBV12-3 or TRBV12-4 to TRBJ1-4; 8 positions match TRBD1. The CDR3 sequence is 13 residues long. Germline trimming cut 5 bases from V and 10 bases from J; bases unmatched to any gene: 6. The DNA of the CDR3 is TGTGCCAGCAGTCACCGGGACAGGAGAAAACTGTTTTTT. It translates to CASSHRDRRKLFF.

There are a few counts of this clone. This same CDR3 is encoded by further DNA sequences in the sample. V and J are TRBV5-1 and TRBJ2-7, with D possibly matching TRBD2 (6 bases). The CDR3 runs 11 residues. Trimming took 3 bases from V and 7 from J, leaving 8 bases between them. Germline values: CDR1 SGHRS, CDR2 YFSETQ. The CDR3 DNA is TGCGCCAGCAGCTCCGGAGGGGAGCAGTACTTC. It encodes CASSSGGEQYF. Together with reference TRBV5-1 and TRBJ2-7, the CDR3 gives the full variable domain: KAGVTQTPRYLIKTRGQQVTLSCSPISGHRSVSWYQQTPGQGLQFLFEYFSETQRNKGNFPGRFSGRQFSNSRSEMNVSTLELGDSALYLCASSSGGEQYFGPGTRLTVT.

The CDR3, as DNA: TGTGCCAGCAGTTTATTACGGGAGGGCCCAGAGACCCAGTACTTC. It encodes CASSLLREGPETQYF. The genes are TRBV27 and TRBJ2-5; TRBD2 matches 8 bases. CDR3 length: 15 amino acids. CDR1 is MNHEY and CDR2 is SMNVEV in the germline V gene (reference sequence). The junction had 5 bases not matched to a gene; V was cut back by 1 base and J by 4 bases.

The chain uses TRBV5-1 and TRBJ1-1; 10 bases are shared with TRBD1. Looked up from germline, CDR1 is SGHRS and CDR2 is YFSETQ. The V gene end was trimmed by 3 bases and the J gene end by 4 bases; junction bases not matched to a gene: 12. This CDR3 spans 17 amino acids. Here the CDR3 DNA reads TGCGCCAGCAGCTCGTCGAGACAGGGGGCCAGGGGCACTGAAGCTTTCTTT. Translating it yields CASSSSRQGARGTEAFF.

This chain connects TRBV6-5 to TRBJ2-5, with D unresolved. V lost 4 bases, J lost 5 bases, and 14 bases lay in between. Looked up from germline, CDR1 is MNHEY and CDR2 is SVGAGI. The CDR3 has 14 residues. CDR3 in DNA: TGTGCCAGCAGTTCTTTCAGCATTCGGGAGACCCAGTACTTC. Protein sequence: CASSSFSIRETQYF.

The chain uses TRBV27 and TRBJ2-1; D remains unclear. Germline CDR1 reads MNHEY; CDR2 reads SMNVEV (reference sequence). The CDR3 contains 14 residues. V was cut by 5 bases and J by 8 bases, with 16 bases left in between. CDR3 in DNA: TGTGCCAGCAGTCTTAGTCACTCCTTAGATGAGCAGTTCTTC. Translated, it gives CASSLSHSLDEQFF.

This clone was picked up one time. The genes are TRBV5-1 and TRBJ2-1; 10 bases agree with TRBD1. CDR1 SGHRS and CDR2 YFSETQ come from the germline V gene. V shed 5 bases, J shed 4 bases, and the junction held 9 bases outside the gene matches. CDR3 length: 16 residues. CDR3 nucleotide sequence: TGCGCCAGCAGACCGGGTGGGACAGGGGAGTACAATGAGCAGTTCTTC. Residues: CASRPGGTGEYNEQFF.

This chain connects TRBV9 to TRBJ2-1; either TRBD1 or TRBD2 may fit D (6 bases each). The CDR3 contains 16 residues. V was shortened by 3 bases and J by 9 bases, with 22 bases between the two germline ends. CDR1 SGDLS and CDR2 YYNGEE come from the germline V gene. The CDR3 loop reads CASSDQGRQGISEQFF. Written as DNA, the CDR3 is TGTGCCAGCAGCGACCAGGGGAGGCAGGGAATCTCTGAGCAGTTCTTC.

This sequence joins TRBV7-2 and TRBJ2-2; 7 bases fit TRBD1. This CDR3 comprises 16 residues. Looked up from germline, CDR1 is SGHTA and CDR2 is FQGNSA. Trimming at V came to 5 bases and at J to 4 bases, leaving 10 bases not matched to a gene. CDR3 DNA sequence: TGTGCCAGCAGCCCCCGTCAGACAGGGACCACCGGGGAGCTGTTTTTT. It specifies CASSPRQTGTTGELFF.

The CDR3 loop is CAIREQGSDTQYF. The CDR3 DNA follows: TGTGCCATCAGGGAGCAAGGGTCGGATACGCAGTATTTT. The chain uses TRBV10-3 and TRBJ2-3; D not resolved. The germline V gene has CDR1 ENHRY and CDR2 SYGVKD. CDR3 length equals 13 residues. V gave up 6 bases and J gave up 6 bases, with 13 bases separating them.

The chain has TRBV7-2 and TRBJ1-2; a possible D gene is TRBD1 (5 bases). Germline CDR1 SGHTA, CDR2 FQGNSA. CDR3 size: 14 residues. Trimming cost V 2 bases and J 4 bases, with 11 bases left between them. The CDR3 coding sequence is TGTGCCAGCAGCTTATCGACCGGGACCTATGGCTACACCTTC. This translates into CASSLSTGTYGYTF.

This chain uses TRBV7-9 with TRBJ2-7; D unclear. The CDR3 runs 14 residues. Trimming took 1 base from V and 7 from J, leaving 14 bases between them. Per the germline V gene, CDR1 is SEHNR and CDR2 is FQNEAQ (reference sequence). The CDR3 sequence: CASSLEPDGAEQYF. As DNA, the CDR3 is TGTGCCAGCAGCTTAGAACCGGACGGAGCTGAGCAGTACTTC.

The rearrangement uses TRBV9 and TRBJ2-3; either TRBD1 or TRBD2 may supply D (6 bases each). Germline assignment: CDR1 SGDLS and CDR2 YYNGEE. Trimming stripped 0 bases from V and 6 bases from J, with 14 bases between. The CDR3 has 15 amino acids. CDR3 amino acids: CASSVGNREVDTQYF. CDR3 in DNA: TGTGCCAGCAGCGTAGGAAACAGGGAGGTTGATACGCAGTATTTT.

This chain's CDR3 is CAISLGSNQPQHF. DNA of the CDR3: TGTGCCATCTCCCTCGGTAGCAATCAGCCCCAGCATTTT. This chain joins TRBV10-3 and TRBJ1-5; D unresolved. Trimming shortened V by 8 bases and J by 0 bases, and 8 bases separated the two germline ends. CDR3 size: 13 residues. CDR1 and CDR2 from the germline V gene are ENHRY and SYGVKD.

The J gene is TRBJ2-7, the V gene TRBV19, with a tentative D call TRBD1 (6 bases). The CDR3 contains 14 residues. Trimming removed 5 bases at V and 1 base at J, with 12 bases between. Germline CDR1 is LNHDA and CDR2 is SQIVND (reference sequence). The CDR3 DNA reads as TGTGCCAGTAGTCCCTACACAGGGTCCTACGAGCAGTACTTC. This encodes CASSPYTGSYEQYF.

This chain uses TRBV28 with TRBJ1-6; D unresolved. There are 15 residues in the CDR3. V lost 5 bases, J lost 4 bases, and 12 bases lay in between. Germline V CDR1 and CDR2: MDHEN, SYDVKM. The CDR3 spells CASSRQAVYNSPLHF. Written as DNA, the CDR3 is TGTGCCAGCAGTAGGCAGGCTGTTTATAATTCACCCCTCCACTTT.

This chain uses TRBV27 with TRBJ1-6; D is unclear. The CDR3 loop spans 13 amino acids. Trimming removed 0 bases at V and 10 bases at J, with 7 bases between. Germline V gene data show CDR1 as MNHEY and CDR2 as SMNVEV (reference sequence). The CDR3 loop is CASSLSRLSPLHF. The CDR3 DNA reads TGTGCCAGCAGTTTATCGAGATTGTCACCCCTCCACTTT.

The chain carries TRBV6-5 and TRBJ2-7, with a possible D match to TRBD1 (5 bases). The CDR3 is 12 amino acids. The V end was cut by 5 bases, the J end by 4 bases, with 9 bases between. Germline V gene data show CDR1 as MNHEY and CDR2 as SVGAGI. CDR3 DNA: TGTGCCAGCAGTAATTACAGGTACGAGCAGTACTTC. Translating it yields CASSNYRYEQYF.

CDR3: CASSQDPPDRGSDNEQFF. CDR3 sequence (DNA): TGTGCCAGCAGCCAAGATCCCCCGGACAGGGGATCGGACAATGAGCAGTTCTTC. J is TRBJ2-1 and V is TRBV3-1 (or the pseudogene TRBV3-2), with 9 positions matching TRBD1. In germline, CDR1 is LGHDT, CDR2 YNNKEL (reference sequence). V was pared by 0 bases and J by 5 bases, with 11 bases of the junction left unmatched. The CDR3 is 18 amino acids.

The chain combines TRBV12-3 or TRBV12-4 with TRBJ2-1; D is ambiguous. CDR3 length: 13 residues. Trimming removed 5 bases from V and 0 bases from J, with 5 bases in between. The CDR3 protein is CASSPDSYNEQFF. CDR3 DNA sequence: TGTGCCAGCAGTCCGGACTCCTACAATGAGCAGTTCTTC.

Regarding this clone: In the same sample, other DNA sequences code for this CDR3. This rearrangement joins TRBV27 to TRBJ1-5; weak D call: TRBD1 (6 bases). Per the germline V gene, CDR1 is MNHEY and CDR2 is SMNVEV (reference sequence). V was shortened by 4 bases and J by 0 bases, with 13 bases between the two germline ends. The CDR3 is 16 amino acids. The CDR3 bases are TGTGCCAGCAGTTCTACCGGGACAATTAGCAATCAGCCCCAGCATTTT. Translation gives CASSSTGTISNQPQHF.

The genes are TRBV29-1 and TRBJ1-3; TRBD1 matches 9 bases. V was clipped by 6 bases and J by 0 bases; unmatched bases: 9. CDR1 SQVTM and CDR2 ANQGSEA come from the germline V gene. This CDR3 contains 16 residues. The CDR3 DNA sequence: TGCAGCGTCGCCGGGACAGGGCATGACTCTGGAAACACCATATATTTT. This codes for CSVAGTGHDSGNTIYF.

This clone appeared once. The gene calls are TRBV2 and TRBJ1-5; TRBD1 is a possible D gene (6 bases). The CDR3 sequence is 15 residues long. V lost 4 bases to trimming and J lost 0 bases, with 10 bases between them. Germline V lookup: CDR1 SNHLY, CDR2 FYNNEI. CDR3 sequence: CASSAEGHSNQPQHF. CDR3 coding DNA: TGTGCCAGCAGTGCGGAGGGACATAGCAATCAGCCCCAGCATTTT.

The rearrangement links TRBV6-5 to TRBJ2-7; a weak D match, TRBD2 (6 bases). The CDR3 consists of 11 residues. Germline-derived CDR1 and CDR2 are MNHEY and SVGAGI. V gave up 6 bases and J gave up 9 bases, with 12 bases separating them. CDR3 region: CASSLDGRQYF. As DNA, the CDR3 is TGTGCCAGCAGCCTCGACGGGAGGCAGTACTTC.

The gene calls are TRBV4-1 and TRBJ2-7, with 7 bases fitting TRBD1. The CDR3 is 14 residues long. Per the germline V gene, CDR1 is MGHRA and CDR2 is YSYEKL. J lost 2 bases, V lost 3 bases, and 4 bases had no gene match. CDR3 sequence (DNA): TGCGCCAGCAGCCATACACAGGGGACCTACGAGCAGTACTTC. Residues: CASSHTQGTYEQYF.

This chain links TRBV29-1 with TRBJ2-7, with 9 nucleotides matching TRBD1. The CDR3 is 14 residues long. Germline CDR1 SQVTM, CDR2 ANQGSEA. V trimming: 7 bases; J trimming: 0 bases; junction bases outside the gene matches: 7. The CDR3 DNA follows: TGCAGCGCTAGTCAGACAGGGGGCTCCTACGAGCAGTACTTC. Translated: CSASQTGGSYEQYF.

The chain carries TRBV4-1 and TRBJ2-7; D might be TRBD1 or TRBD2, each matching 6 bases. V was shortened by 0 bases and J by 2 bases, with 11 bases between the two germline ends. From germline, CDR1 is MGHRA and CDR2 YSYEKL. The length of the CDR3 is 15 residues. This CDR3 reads CASSQDRGAPYEQYF. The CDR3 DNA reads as TGCGCCAGCAGCCAAGATAGGGGGGCCCCCTACGAGCAGTACTTC.

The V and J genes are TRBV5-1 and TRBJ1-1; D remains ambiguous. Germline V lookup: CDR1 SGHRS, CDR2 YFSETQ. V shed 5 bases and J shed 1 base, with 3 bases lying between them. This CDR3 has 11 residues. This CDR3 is CASSGNTEAFF. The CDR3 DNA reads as TGCGCCAGCAGTGGGAACACTGAAGCTTTCTTT.

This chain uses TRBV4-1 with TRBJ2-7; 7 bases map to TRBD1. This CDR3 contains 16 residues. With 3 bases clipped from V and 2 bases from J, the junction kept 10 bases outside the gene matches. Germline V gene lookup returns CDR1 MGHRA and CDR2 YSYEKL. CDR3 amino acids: CASSHPRDRLPYEQYF. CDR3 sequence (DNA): TGCGCCAGCAGCCATCCCCGGGACAGATTACCCTACGAGCAGTACTTC.

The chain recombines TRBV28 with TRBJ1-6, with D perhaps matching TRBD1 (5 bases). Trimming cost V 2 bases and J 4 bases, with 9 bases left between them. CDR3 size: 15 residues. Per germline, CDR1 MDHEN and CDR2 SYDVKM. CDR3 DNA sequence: TGTGCCAGCAGTTTAGGGGGAGGTTATAATTCACCCCTCCACTTT. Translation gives CASSLGGGYNSPLHF.